This TCR beta chain stems from a study of blood T cell repertoires in COVID-19. Background on the study: Some COVID-19 samples were acute and others convalescent; all came from the United States, Italy and Spain. Nucleic acid was either cDNA or gDNA, and it came from T cells, B-cell-depleted T cells, or PBMCs.

As originally analysed: Estimation of nucleated cell counts relied on the amplification of reference gene primers. TCRdb keeps only in-frame clones here, not all; method: immunoSEQ multiplex PCR. For V, J and clone size, that table is used; D and trimming come from the DNA. The table includes under 200,000 clones, about nine tenths detected once. This receptor was taken from a woman in her seventies with acute or convalescent COVID-19. What was sequenced was peripheral blood.

DNA for the CDR3: TGTGCCAGCAGTTTCCGTGGGGCCAACGTCCTGACTTTC. The encoded protein is CASSFRGANVLTF. The chain employs TRBV28 and TRBJ2-6, with D uncertain. The CDR3 has 13 residues. The V and J ends lost 3 bases and 3 bases respectively, with 3 bases between them. Germline V CDR1 and CDR2: MDHEN, SYDVKM. Variable domain in full (rest from reference TRBV28 and TRBJ2-6): DVKVTQSSRYLVKRTGEKVFLECVQDMDHENMFWYRQDPGLGLRLIYFSYDVKMKEKGDIPEGYSVSREKKERFSLILESASTNQTSMYLCASSFRGANVLTFGAGSRLTVL.